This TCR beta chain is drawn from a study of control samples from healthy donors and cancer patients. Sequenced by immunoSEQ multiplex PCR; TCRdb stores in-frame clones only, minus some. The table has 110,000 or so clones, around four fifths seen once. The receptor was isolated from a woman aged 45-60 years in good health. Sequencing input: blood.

DNA for the CDR3: TGTGCCAGCGGGGGGACAGACACAGATACGCAGTATTTT. Protein sequence: CASGGTDTDTQYF. This chain uses TRBV27 with TRBJ2-3; tentatively, D is TRBD1 (7 bases). V was pared by 8 bases and J by 2 bases, with 11 bases between. There are 13 residues in the CDR3. Per germline, CDR1 MNHEY and CDR2 SMNVEV (reference sequence).